This T cell receptor (beta chain) was recorded in a study of T cell repertoires in cytomegalovirus infection. Overall study: Researchers turned to recently identified HLA-C-restricted CMV epitopes as well as well-studied HLA-B-restricted ones. Public TCR beta signatures marked donors with CMV infection and the matching HLA. Study observations and caveats: Cumulative frequency of public TCR beta families picked out carriers of CMV plus the relevant HLA. In two of eight donors, the top clonotype was HLA-C-restricted CMV-specific.

The germline gives CDR1 LNHDA, CDR2 SQIVND (reference sequence). This CDR3 has 16 amino acids. TCRdb used MiXCR to reprocess the reads, holding one entry per CDR3 protein. The sample has about 920,000 distinct CDR3 sequences, around 32% seen once. This clonotype appeared a few times. What it recognizes is unknown. An end of the junction does not agree with germline; a read error may underlie this. The sample was cultured CD8+ T cells from PBMCs, taken from culture after CMV antigen stimulation. The chain employs TRBV19 and TRBJ2-1, with 7 nucleotides matching TRBD1. The sequence derives from a human donor in good health (CMV status not recorded). Some clones in this sample may be carry-over from other donors' samples. The CDR3 reads CASSIRVTGIHNEQFF. CDR3 DNA: TGTGCTAGTAGTATAAGGGTGACAGGGATCCACAATGAGCAGTTCTTC.